The sequence of this T cell receptor (beta chain) was determined in a study of T-cell reconstitution after alpha-beta-depleted transplantation in children. General observations from the study: Among T cells one year after transplant, newly produced cells accounted for most counts and diversity. Reported findings indicate that, about two months after transplant, alpha-beta T cells came from several hundred expanded clones, which were derived from non-depleted graft cells. Certain patients had high TCRbeta diversity at day 60, and it came from recipient T cells and thymic progenitors that survived.

Unique molecular identifiers were used to barcode this TCRbeta library. Each CDR3 protein is one row after TCRdb ran MiXCR on the PCR reads. The repertoire includes around 440,000 distinct CDR3 sequences, around 15% of them detected once, and approximately 29% sits in the top ten. As to this clonotype: Antigen unknown.

V was clipped by 5 bases and J by 2 bases, with 12 bases between them. The germline V gene encodes CDR1 MNHEY and CDR2 SMNVEV (reference sequence). The CDR3 has 14 residues. The chain couples TRBV27 to TRBJ2-5; the D gene could be TRBD1 or TRBD2 (5 bases each). The source of this sequence is a boy under three years old who had a stem cell transplant for Wiskott-Aldrich syndrome, so the T cells may come from the graft donor. The input for sequencing was PBMCs, mostly from graft donor cells, taken 360 days after TCRalphabeta/CD19-depleted stem cell transplant. The CDR3 reads CASSVLGAQETQYF. In nucleotides, the CDR3 is TGTGCCAGCAGTGTCCTCGGGGCACAAGAGACCCAGTACTTC.